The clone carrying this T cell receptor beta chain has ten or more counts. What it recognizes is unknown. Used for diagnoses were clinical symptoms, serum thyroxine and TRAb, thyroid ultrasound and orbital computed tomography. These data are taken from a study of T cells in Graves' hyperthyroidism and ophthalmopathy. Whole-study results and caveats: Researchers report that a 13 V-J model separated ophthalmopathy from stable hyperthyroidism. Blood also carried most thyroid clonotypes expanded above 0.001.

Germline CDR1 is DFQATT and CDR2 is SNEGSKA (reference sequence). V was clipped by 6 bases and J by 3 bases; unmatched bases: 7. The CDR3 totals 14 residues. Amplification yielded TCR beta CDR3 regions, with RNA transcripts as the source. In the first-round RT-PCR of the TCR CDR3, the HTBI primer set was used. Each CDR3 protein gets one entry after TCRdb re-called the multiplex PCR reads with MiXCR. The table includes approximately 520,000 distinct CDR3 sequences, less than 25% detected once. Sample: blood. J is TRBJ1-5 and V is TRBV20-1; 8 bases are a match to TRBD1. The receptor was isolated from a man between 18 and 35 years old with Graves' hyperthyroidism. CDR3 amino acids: CSATRDRINQPQHF. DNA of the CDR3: TGCAGTGCAACCCGGGACAGGATCAATCAGCCCCAGCATTTT.